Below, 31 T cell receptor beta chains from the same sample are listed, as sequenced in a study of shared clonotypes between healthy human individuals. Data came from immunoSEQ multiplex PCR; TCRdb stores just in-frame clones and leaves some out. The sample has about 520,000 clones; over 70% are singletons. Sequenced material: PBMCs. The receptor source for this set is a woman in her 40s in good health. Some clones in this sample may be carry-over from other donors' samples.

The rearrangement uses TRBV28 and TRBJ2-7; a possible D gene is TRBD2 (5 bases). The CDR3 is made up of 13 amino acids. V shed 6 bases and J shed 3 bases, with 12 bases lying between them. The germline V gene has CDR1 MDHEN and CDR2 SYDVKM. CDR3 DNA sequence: TGTGCCAGCAGCCAGACGGGAAACTACGAGCAGTACTTC. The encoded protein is CASSQTGNYEQYF.

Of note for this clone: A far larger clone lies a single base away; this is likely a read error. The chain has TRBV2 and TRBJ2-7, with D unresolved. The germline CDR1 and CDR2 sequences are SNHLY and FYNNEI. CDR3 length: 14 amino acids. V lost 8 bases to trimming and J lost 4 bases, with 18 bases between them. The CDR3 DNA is TGTGCCAGCGCCCTCTACAAGGGCCAATACGAGCAGTACTTC. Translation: CASALYKGQYEQYF.

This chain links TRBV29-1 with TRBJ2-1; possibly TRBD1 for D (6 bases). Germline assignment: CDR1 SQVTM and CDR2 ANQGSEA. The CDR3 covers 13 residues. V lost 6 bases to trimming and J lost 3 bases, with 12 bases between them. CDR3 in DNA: TGCAGCGTGGCTCGACAGGACTACAATGAGCAGTTCTTC. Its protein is CSVARQDYNEQFF.

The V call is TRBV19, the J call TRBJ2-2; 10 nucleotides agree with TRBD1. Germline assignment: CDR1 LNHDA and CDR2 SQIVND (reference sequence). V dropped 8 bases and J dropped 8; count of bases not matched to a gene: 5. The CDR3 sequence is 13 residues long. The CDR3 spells CASAGTGVGELFF. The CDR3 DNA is TGTGCCAGTGCTGGGACAGGGGTGGGGGAGCTGTTTTTT.

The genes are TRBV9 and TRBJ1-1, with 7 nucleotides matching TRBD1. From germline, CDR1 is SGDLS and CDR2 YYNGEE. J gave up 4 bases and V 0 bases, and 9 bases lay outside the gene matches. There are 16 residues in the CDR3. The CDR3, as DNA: TGTGCCAGCAGCGTAGCTCAGGGGGAAATAGGCACTGAAGCTTTCTTT. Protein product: CASSVAQGEIGTEAFF.

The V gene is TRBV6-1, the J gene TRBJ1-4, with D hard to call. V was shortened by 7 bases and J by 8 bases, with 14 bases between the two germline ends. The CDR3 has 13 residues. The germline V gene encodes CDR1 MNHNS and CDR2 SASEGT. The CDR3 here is CASKVHSGEKLFF. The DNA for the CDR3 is TGTGCCAGCAAGGTTCACAGTGGAGAAAAACTGTTTTTT.

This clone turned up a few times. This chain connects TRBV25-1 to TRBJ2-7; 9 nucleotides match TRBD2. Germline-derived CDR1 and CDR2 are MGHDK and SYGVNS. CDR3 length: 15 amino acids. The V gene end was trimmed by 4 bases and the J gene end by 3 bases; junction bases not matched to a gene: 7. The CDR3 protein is CASSGNSGSGYEQYF. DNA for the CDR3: TGTGCCAGCAGTGGAAATAGCGGGAGCGGCTACGAGCAGTACTTC.

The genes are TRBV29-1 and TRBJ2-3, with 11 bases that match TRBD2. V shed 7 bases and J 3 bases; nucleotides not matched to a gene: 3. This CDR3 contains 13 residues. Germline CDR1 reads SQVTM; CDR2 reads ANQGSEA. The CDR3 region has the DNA TGCAGCGACAGGACTAGCGGGACAGATACGCAGTATTTT. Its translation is CSDRTSGTDTQYF.

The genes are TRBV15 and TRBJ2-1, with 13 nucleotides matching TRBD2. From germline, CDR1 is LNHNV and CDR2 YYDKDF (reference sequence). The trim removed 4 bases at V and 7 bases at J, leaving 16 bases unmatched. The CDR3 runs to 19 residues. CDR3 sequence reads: CATSMRTSGRGEPTNEQFF. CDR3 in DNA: TGTGCCACCAGCATGAGGACTAGCGGGAGAGGAGAACCCACGAATGAGCAGTTCTTC.

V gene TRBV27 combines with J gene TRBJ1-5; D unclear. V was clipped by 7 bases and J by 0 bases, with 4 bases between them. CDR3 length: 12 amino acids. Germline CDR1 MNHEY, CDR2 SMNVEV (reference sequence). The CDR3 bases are TGTGCCAGCACCCTTAGCAATCAGCCCCAGCATTTT. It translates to CASTLSNQPQHF.

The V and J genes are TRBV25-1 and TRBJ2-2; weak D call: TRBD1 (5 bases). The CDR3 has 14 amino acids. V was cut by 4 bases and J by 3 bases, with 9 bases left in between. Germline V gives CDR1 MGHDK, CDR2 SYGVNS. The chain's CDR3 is CASSGRADTGELFF. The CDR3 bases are TGTGCCAGCAGTGGCAGGGCTGACACCGGGGAGCTGTTTTTT.

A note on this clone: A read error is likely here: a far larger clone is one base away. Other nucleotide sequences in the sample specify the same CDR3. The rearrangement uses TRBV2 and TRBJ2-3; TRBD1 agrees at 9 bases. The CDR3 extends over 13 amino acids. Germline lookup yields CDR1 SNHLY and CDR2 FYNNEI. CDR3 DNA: TGTGCCAGCAGTACAGGGGGCACCGATACGCAGTATTTT. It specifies CASSTGGTDTQYF.

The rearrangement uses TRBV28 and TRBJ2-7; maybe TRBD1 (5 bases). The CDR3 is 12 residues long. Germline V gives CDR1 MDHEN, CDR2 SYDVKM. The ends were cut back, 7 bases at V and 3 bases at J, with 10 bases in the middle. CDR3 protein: CASIGQGYEQYF. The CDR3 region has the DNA TGTGCCAGCATCGGGCAGGGCTACGAGCAGTACTTC.

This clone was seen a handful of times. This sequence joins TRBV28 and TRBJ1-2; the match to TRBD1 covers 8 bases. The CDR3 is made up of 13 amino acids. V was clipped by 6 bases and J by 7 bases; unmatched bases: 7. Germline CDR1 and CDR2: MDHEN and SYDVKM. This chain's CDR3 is CASSRGRLSGYTF. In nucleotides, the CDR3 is TGTGCCAGCAGCAGGGGGCGCCTATCTGGCTACACCTTC.

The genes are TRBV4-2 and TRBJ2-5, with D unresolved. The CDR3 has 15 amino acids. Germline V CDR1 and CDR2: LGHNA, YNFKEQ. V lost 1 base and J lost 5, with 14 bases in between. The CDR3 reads CASSQGVPEGETQYF. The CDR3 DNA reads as TGTGCCAGCAGCCAAGGGGTTCCGGAAGGGGAGACCCAGTACTTC.

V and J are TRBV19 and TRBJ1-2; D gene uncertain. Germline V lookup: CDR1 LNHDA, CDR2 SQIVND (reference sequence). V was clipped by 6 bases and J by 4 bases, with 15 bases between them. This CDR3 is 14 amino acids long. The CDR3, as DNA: TGTGCCAGTAGACCCCCCGGGCAGGTCTATGGCTACACCTTC. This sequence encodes CASRPPGQVYGYTF. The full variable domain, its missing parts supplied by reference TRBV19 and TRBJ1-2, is DGGITQSPKYLFRKEGQNVTLSCEQNLNHDAMYWYRQDPGQGLRLIYYSQIVNDFQKGDIAEGYSVSREKKESFPLTVTSAQKNPTAFYLCASRPPGQVYGYTFGSGTRLTVV.

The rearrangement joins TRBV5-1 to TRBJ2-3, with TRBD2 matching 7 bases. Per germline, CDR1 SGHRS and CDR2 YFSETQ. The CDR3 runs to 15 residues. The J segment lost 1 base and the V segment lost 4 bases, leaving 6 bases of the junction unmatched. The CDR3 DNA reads TGCGCCAGCAGCCGAGCGGGGCCGGGCACAGATACGCAGTATTTT. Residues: CASSRAGPGTDTQYF.

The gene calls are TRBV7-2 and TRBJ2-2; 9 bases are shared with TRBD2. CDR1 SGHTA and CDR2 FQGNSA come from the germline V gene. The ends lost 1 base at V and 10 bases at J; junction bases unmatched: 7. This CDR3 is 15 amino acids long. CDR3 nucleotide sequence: TGTGCCAGCAGCTTAGAGGGACTAGCCTATAAGGAGCTGTTTTTT. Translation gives CASSLEGLAYKELFF.

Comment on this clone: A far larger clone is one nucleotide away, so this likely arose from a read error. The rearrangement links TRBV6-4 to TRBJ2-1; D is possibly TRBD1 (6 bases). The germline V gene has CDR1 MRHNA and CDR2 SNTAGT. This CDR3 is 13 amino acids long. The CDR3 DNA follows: TGTGCCAGAAGTGTGGACAGCAACAATGAGCAGTTCTTC. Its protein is CARSVDSNNEQFF.

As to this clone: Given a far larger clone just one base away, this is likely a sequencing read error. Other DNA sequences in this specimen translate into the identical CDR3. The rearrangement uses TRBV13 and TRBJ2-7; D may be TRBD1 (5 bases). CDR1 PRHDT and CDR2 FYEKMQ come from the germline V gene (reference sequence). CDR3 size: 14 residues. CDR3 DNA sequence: TGTGCCAGCAGCCTAGGGGTCCCCTCCTACGAGCAGTACTTC. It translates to CASSLGVPSYEQYF.

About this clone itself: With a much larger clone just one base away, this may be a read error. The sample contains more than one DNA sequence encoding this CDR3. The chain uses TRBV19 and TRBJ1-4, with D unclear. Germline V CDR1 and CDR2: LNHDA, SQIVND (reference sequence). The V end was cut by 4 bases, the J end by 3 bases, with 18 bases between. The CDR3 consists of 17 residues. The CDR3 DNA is TGTGCCAGTAGTAAAGGGTGGCAATCCCAAGCTAATGAAAAACTGTTTTTT. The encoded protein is CASSKGWQSQANEKLFF.

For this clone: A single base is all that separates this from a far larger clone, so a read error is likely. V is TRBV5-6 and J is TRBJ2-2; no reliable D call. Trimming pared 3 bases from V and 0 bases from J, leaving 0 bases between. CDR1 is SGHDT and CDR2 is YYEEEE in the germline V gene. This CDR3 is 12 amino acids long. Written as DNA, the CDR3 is TGTGCCAGCAGCTCGAACACCGGGGAGCTGTTTTTT. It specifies CASSSNTGELFF.

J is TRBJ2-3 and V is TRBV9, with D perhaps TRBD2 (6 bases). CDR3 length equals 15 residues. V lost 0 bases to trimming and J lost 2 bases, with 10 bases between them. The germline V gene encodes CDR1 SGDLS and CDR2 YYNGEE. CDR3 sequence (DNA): TGTGCCAGCAGCGTAGTGGGGACTTTCACAGATACGCAGTATTTT. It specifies CASSVVGTFTDTQYF.

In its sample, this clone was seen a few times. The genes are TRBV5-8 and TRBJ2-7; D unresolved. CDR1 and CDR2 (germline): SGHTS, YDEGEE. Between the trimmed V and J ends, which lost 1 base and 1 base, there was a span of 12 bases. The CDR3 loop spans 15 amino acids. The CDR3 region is CASSLSQAWSYEQYF. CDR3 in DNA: TGTGCCAGCAGCTTGAGCCAGGCGTGGTCCTACGAGCAGTACTTC.

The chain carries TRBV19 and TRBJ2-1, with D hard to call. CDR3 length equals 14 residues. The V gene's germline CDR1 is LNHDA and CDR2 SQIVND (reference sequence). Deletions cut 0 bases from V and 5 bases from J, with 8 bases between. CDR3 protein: CASSIDRMNNEQFF. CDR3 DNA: TGTGCCAGTAGTATAGATCGTATGAACAATGAGCAGTTCTTC.

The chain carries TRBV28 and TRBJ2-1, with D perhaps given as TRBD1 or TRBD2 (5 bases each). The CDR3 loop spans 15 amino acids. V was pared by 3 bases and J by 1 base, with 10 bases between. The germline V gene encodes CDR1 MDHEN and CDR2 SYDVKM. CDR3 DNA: TGTGCCAGCAGTTTCGGGGCAGGTTCCTACAATGAGCAGTTCTTC. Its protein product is CASSFGAGSYNEQFF.

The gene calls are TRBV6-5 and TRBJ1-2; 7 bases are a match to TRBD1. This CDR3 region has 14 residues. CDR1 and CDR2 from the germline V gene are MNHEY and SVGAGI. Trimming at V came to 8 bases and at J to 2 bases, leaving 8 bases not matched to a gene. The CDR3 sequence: CASALTGTNYGYTF. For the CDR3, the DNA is TGTGCCAGCGCCCTGACAGGGACAAACTATGGCTACACCTTC.

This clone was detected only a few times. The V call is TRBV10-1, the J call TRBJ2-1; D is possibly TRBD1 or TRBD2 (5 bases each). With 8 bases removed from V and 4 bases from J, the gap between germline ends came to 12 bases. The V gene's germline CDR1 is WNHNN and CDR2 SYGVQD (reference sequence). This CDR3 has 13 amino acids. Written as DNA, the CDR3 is TGCGCCAGCTCCGGGACGTATTACAATGAGCAGTTCTTC. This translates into CASSGTYYNEQFF.

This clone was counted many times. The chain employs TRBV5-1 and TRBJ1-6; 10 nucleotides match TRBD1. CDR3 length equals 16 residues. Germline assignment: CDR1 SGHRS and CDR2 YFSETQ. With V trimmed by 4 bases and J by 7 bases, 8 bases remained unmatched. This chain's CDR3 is CASSISGTGVNSPLHF. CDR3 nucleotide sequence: TGCGCCAGCAGCATTTCCGGGACAGGGGTAAATTCACCCCTCCACTTT.

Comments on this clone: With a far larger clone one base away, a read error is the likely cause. In DNA, the CDR3 is TGTGCCAGCACCTGTTGGCGGTTAGCGGGACCAGGCACAGATACGCAGTATTTT. Its protein product is CASTCWRLAGPGTDTQYF. This sequence joins TRBV11-2 and TRBJ2-3; 8 bases line up with TRBD2. The germline V gene has CDR1 SGHAT and CDR2 FQNNGV. V gave up 7 bases and J gave up 1 base; unmatched junction bases: 16. The CDR3 is 18 residues long.

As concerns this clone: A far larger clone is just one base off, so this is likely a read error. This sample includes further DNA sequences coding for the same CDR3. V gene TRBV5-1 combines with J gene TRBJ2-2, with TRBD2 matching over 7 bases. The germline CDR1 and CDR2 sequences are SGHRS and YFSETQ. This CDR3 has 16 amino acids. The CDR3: CASSPGGRESTGELFF. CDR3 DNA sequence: TGCGCCAGCAGCCCAGGAGGGCGGGAGAGCACCGGGGAACTGTTTTTT.